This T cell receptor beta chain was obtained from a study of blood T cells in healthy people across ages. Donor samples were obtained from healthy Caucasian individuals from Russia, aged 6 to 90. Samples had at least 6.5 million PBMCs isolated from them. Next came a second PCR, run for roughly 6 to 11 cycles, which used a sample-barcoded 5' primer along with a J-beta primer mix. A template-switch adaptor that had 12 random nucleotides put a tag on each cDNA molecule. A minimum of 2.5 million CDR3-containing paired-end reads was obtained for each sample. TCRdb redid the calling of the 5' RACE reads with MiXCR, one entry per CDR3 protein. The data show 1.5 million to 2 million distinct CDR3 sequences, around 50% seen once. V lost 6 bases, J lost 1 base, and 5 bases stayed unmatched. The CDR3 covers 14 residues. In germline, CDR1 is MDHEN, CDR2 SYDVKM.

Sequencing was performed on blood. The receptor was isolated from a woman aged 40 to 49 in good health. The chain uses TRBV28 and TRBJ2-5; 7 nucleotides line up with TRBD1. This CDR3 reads CASRRGQVQETQYF. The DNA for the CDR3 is TGTGCCAGCAGACGCGGACAGGTCCAAGAGACCCAGTACTTC. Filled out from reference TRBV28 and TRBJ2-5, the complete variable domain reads DVKVTQSSRYLVKRTGEKVFLECVQDMDHENMFWYRQDPGLGLRLIYFSYDVKMKEKGDIPEGYSVSREKKERFSLILESASTNQTSMYLCASRRGQVQETQYFGPGTRLLVL.